This TCR beta chain was sequenced in a study of cytomegalovirus exposure and HLA in healthy donors. As for the study in general: Among the roughly 400 genotyped donors, approximately 81% were placed in the Caucasian-associated ancestry cluster. Overall study results and limits: It was reported in a later analysis that an Asian-associated ancestry cluster showed fewer N-insertions than the approximately 670-donor mean. Later work found that TCR association rates differed between HLA loci; DRB1 had the most and HLA-C the fewest. A previous analysis found most TCR beta V segments productive roughly 87% or roughly 30% of the time.

The germline V gene has CDR1 PRHDT and CDR2 FYEKMQ (reference sequence). V shed 1 base and J shed 0 bases, with 10 bases lying between them. The CDR3 loop spans 15 amino acids. Comment on this clone: Its antigen is currently unknown.

In the PCR, 60 Vbeta and 13 Jbeta primers were used. TCRdb keeps only in-frame clones here, not all; method: immunoSEQ multiplex PCR. Found here are over 200,000 clones, approximately 90% of them singletons; the top ten hold 1%. The chain couples TRBV13 to TRBJ2-7; a possible D gene is TRBD1 (5 bases). The receptor was isolated from a woman younger than 35 in good health and CMV-seronegative. The sequencing input was PBMCs. The CDR3: CASSLEYRSSYEQYF. The CDR3 coding sequence is TGTGCCAGCAGCTTAGAATACAGGAGCTCCTACGAGCAGTACTTC.